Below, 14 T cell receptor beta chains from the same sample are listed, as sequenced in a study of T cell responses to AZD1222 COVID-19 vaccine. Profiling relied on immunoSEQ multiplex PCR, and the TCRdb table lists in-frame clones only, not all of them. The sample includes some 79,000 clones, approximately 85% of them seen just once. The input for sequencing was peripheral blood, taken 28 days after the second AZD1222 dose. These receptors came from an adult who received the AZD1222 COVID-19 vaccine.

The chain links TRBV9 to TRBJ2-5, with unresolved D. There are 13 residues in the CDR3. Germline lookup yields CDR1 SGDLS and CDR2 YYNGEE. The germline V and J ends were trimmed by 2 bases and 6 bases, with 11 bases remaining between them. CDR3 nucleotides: TGTGCCAGCAGCGTTACCCAAGGGCAGACCCAGTACTTC. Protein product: CASSVTQGQTQYF. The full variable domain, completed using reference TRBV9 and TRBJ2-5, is DSGVTQTPKHLITATGQRVTLRCSPRSGDLSVYWYQQSLDQGLQFLIQYYNGEERAKGNILERFSAQQFPDLHSELNLSSLELGDSALYFCASSVTQGQTQYFGPGTRLLVL.

Here the CDR3 DNA reads TGTGCCAGCAGCTCCCTTCGGGGGAACACCATATATTTT. It codes for CASSSLRGNTIYF. J is TRBJ1-3 and V is TRBV7-3, with D perhaps TRBD1 (5 bases). Trimming pared 4 bases from V and 7 bases from J, leaving 11 bases between. This CDR3 has 13 residues. Germline values: CDR1 SGHTA, CDR2 FQGTGA. Variable domain in full (rest from reference TRBV7-3 and TRBJ1-3): GAGVSQTPSNKVTEKGKYVELRCDPISGHTALYWYRQSLGQGPEFLIYFQGTGAADDSGLPNDRFFAVRPEGSVSTLKIQRTERGDSAVYLCASSSLRGNTIYFGEGSWLTVV.

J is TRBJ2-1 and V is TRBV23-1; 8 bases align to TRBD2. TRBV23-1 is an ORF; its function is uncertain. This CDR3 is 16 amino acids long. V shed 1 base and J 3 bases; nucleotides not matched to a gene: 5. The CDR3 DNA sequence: TGCGCCAGCAGTCAATTCTCTAGCGGGTGCTACAATGAGCAGTTCTTC. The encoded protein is CASSQFSSGCYNEQFF.

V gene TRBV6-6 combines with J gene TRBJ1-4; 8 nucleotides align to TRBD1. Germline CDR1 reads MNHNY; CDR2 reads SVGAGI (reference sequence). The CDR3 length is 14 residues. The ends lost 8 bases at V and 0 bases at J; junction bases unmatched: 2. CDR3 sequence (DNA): TGTGCCAGCTGGACAGGGTCAACTAATGAAAAACTGTTTTTT. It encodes CASWTGSTNEKLFF.

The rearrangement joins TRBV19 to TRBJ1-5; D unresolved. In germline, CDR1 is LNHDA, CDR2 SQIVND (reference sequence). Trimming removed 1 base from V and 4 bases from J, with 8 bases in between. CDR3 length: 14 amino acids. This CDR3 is CASSIGAGNQPQHF. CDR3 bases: TGTGCCAGTAGTATAGGGGCGGGGAATCAGCCCCAGCATTTT. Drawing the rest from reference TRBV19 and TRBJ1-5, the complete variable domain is DGGITQSPKYLFRKEGQNVTLSCEQNLNHDAMYWYRQDPGQGLRLIYYSQIVNDFQKGDIAEGYSVSREKKESFPLTVTSAQKNPTAFYLCASSIGAGNQPQHFGDGTRLSIL.

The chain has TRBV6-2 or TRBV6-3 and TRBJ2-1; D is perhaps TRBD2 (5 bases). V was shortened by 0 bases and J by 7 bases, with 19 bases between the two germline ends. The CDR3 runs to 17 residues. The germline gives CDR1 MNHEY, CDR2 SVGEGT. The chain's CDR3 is CASSYSILRGRENEQFF. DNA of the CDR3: TGTGCCAGCAGTTACTCGATCTTAAGAGGGAGAGAGAATGAGCAGTTCTTC.

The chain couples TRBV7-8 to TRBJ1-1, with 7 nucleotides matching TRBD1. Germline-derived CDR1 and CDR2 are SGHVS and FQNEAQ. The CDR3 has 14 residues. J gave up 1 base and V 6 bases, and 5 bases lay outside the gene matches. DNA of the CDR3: TGTGCCAGCAGTTGGACAGGACCGAACACTGAAGCTTTCTTT. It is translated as CASSWTGPNTEAFF.

The CDR3 nucleotides are TGCACCAGCAGCCACGGGACGCGGGCAGACTCTGGAAACACCATATATTTT. Translated: CTSSHGTRADSGNTIYF. This chain connects TRBV1 to TRBJ1-3. TRBV1 is flagged as a pseudogene. This CDR3 is built from 17 residues.

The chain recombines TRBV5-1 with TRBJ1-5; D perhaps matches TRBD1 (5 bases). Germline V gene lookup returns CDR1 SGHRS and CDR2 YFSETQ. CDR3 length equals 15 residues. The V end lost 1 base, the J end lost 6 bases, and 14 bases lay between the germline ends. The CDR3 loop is CASSLTWGEGQPQHF. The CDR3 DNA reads TGCGCCAGCAGCTTGACCTGGGGGGAGGGTCAGCCCCAGCATTTT.

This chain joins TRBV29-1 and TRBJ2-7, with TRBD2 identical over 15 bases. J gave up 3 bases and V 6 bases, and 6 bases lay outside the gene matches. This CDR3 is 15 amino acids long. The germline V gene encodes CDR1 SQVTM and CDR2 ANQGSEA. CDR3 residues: CSVEGLAGGDYEQYF. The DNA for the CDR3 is TGCAGCGTGGAGGGACTAGCGGGGGGAGACTACGAGCAGTACTTC.

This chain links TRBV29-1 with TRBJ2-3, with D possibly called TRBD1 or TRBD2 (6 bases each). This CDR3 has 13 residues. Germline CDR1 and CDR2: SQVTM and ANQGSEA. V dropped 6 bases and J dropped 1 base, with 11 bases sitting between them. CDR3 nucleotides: TGCAGCGTGAAGGGGGAGGGCACAGATACGCAGTATTTT. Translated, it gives CSVKGEGTDTQYF.

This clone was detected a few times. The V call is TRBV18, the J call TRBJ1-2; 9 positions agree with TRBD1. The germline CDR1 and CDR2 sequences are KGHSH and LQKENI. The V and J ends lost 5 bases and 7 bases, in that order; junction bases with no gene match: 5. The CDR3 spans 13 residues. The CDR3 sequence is CASSETGGSGYTF. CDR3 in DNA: TGTGCCAGCTCAGAAACAGGGGGCTCTGGCTACACCTTC.

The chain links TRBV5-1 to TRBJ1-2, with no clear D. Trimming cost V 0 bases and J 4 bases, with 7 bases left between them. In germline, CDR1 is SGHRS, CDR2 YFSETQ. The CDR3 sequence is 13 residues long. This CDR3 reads CASSLEAVYGYTF. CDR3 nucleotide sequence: TGCGCCAGCAGCTTGGAGGCGGTCTATGGCTACACCTTC.

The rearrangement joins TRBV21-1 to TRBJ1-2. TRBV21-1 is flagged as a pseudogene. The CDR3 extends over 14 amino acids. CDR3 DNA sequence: TGTGCCAGCAGCAAAGTAGGGTATAACTATGGCTACACCTTC. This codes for CASSKVGYNYGYTF.